These T cell receptor beta chains were read from a single sample in a study of cytomegalovirus exposure and HLA in healthy donors. The repertoire was sequenced with immunoSEQ multiplex PCR; TCRdb's copy has only in-frame clones and lacks some. The sample includes around 65,000 clones, about four fifths of them seen just once. The sequencing input was PBMCs. All receptors derive from a man aged 50 or older in good health and CMV-seropositive. CDR3s include the opening cysteine and the closing phenylalanine or tryptophan. A D gene is named only where the DNA matches it firmly. Expanded clones get a size class; other rows say once, few or many, or leave the size out.

>TRBJ1-2|TRBD1|TRBV2|few
TGTGCCAGCAGTGAAGGGCAGGGGGCTTATGGCTACACCTTC
CASSEGQGAYGYTF
>TRBJ2-1|TRBD2|TRBV9|NA
TGTGCCAGCAGCGCCGAAGTAGCGGGGGGCCCCAATGAGCAGTTCTTC
CASSAEVAGGPNEQFF
>TRBJ2-3|NA|TRBV11-2|NA
TGTGCCAGCAGCTTGTGGAACAGGCAAAGCACAGATACGCAGTATTTT
CASSLWNRQSTDTQYF
>TRBJ1-3|TRBD1|TRBV19|NA
TGTGCCAGTAGCCTAGGGGGACAGTACGCTTCTGGAAACACCATATATTTT
CASSLGGQYASGNTIYF
>TRBJ2-3|NA|TRBV4-3|few
TGCGCCAGCAGCCAAGGGGGTTTGGGAGGAACAGATACGCAGTATTTT
CASSQGGLGGTDTQYF
>TRBJ2-7|TRBD1|TRBV29-1|NA
TGCAGCGCAACAGGGGGCTCTTACGAGCAGTACTTC
CSATGGSYEQYF
>TRBJ1-4|TRBD1|TRBV6-1|NA
TGTGCCAGCTCGAGAGCAGGGGGTAATGAAAAACTGTTTTTT
CASSRAGGNEKLFF
>TRBJ2-7|TRBD1|TRBV11-3|NA
TGTGCCAGCAGCTTAGCTGCAGGGGGCGCCTACGAGCAGTACTTC
CASSLAAGGAYEQYF
>TRBJ2-1|TRBD2|TRBV10-2|NA
TGCGCCAGCAGTGAGTCGAGGCGGGGGGAGCAGTTCTTC
CASSESRRGEQFF
>TRBJ1-5|TRBD1|TRBV6-1|NA
TGTGCCAGCAGTGGACAGGGGCTGAGCAATCAGCCCCAGCATTTT
CASSGQGLSNQPQHF
>TRBJ1-5|TRBD1|TRBV7-2|once
TGTGCCAGCAGCTTAGACAGGGGAGGACAGCCCCAGCATTTT
CASSLDRGGQPQHF
>TRBJ1-1|NA|TRBV7-9|NA
TGTGCCAGCAGCTCCTCAGGAGGAGACACTGAAGCTTTCTTT
CASSSSGGDTEAFF
>TRBJ2-3|TRBD2|TRBV4-2|NA
TGTGCCAGCAGCCAAGATCAGACTAGCGAGTATACGCAGTATTTT
CASSQDQTSEYTQYF